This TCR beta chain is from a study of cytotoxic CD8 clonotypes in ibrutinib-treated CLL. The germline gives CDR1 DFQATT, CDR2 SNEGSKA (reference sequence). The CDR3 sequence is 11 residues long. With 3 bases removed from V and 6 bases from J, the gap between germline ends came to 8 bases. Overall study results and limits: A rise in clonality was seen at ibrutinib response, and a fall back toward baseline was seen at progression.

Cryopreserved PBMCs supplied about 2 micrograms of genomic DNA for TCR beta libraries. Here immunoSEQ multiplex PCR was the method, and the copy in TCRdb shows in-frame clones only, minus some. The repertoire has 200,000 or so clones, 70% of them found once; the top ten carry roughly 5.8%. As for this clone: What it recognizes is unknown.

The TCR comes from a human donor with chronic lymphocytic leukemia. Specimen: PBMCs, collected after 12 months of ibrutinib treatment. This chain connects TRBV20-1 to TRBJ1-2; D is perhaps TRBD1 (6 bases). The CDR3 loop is CSARGADGYTF. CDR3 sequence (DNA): TGCAGTGCTAGGGGGGCAGATGGCTACACCTTC.